This T cell receptor (beta chain) was captured in a study of vaccination and CD4 T cells after COVID-19. Study context: Post-COVID draws followed diagnosis by a median approximately 100 days (range 35 to 161). Spike peptides, overlapping and drawn from SARS-CoV-2, HCoV-NL63, HCoV-OC43 and HCoV-229E, were used to stimulate cells.

This CDR3 is built from 17 residues. The ends were cut back, 6 bases at V and 2 bases at J, with 22 bases in the middle. Treatment given: roughly ten-day PBMC culture with coronavirus spike peptide pools or control peptides (ViraFEST assay). There are a few counts of this clonotype. Its antigen is as yet unknown. The Oncomine TCR Beta short-read assay was applied to DNA of cultured CD4+ T cells. From CD4+ T cells that had been cultured, genomic DNA was extracted. TCRdb reanalysed the PCR reads using MiXCR and keeps one entry per CDR3 protein. The data contain roughly 11,000 distinct CDR3 sequences, around 50% of them singletons.

The TCR originated in a human donor who had recovered from COVID-19. The sequencing input was CD4+ T cells from blood, cultured in vitro. The chain recombines TRBV12-3 or TRBV12-4 with TRBJ2-5, with D perhaps assigned TRBD1 or TRBD2 (6 bases each). This CDR3 reads CASSKDFFGGLQETQYF. The CDR3 DNA sequence: TGTGCCAGCAGCAAAGACTTCTTCGGGGGCCTGCAAGAGACCCAGTACTTC.